The clone carrying this T cell receptor (beta chain) appeared a single time. This entry belongs to a study of cytotoxic CD8 clonotypes in ibrutinib-treated CLL. TCRdb keeps only in-frame clones here, not all; method: immunoSEQ multiplex PCR. The table has a few hundred thousand clones, roughly 67% seen once; the top ten hold about 5.9%. Trimming left V 1 base short and J 4 bases short, with 11 bases between. From germline, CDR1 is LNHNV and CDR2 YYDKDF (reference sequence). The CDR3 consists of 14 residues. The origin of this receptor is a human donor with chronic lymphocytic leukemia. This rearrangement joins TRBV15 to TRBJ2-7, with unresolved D. The sequencing here drew on PBMCs, taken after 36 months of ibrutinib treatment. CDR3: CATSRAGLDYEQYF. As DNA, the CDR3 is TGTGCCACCAGCAGAGCCGGGCTGGATTACGAGCAGTACTTC.